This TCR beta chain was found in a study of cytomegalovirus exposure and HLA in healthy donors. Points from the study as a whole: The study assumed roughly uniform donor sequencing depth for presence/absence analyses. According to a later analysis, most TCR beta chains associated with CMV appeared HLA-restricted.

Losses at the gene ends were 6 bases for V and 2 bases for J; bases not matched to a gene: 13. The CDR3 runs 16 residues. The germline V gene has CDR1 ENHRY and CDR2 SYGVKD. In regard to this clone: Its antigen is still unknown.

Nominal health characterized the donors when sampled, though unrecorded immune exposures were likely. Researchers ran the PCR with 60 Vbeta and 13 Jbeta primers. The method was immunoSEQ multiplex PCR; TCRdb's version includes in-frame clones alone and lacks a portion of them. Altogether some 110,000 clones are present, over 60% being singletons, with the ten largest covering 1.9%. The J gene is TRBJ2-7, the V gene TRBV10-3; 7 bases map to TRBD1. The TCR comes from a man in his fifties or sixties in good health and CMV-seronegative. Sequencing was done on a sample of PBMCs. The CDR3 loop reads CAIRGFRQGRTYEQYF. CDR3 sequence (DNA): TGTGCCATCAGGGGGTTTCGACAGGGTAGGACCTACGAGCAGTACTTC.